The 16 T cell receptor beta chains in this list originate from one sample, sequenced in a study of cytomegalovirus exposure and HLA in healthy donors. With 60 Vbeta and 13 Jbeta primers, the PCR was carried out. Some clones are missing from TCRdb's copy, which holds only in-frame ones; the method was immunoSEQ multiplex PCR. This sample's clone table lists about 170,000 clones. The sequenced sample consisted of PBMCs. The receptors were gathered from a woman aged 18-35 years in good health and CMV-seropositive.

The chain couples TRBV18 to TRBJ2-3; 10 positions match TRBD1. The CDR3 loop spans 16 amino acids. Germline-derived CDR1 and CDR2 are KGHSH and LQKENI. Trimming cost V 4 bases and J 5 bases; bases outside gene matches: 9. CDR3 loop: CASSRQDRGTGDTQYF. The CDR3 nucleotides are TGTGCCAGCTCACGACAGGACAGGGGGACAGGAGATACGCAGTATTTT.

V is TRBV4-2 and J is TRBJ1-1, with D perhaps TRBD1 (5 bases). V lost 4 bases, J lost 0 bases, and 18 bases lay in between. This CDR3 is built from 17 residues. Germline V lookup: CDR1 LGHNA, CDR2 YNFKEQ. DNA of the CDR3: TGTGCCAGCAGCCTACAATACGGTGGACAAGTGAACACTGAAGCTTTCTTT. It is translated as CASSLQYGGQVNTEAFF.

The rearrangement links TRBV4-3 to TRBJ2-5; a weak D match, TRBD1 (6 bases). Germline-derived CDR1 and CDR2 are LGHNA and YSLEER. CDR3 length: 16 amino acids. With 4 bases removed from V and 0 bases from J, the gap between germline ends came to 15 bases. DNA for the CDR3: TGCGCCAGCAGCCGAACGGGACACGCGGACCAAGAGACCCAGTACTTC. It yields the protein CASSRTGHADQETQYF.

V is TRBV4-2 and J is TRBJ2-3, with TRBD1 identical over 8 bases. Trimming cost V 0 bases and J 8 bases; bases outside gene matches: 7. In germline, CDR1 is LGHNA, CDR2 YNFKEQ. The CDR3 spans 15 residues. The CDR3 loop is CASSQDWQGAITQYF. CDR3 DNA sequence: TGTGCCAGCAGCCAAGATTGGCAGGGGGCAATTACGCAGTATTTT.

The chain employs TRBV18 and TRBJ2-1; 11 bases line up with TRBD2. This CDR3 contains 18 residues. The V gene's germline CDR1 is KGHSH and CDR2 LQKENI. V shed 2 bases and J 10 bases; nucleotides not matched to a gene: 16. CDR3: CASSPKGVGTSGSREQFF. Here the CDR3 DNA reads TGTGCCAGCTCACCAAAGGGTGTCGGGACTAGCGGTTCTCGGGAGCAGTTCTTC.

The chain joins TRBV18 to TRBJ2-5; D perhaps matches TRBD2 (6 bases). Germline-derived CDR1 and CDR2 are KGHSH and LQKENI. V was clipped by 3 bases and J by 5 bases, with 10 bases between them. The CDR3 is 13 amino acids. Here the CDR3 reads CASSPQEGETQYF. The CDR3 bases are TGTGCCAGCTCACCCCAGGAGGGGGAGACCCAGTACTTC.

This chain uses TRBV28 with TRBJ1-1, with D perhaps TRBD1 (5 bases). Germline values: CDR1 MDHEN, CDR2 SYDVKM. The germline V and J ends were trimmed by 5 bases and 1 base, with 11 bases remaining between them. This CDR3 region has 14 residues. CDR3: CASSLPGGNTEAFF. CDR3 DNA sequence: TGTGCCAGCAGTCTCCCCGGGGGGAACACTGAAGCTTTCTTT.

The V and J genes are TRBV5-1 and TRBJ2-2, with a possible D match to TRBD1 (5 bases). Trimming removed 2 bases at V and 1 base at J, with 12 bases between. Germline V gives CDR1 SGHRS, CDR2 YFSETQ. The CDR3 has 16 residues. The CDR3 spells CASSLAGHGNTGELFF. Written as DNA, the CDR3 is TGCGCCAGCAGCTTAGCCGGACACGGGAACACCGGGGAGCTGTTTTTT.

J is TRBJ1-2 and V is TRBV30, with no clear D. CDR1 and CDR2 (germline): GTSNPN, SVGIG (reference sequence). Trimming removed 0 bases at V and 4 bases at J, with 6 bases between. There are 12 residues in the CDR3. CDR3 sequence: CAWSVVAYGYTF. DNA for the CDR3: TGTGCCTGGAGTGTGGTAGCCTATGGCTACACCTTC.

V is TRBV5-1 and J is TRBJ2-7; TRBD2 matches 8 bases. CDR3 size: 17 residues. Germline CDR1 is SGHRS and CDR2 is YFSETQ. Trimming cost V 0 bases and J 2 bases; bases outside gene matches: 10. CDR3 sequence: CASSLVRSGGETYEQYF. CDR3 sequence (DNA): TGCGCCAGCAGCTTGGTCCGGAGCGGGGGCGAGACCTACGAGCAGTACTTC.

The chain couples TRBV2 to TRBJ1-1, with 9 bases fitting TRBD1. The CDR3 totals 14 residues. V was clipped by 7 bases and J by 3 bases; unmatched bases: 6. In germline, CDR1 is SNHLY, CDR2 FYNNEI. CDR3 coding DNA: TGTGCCAGCACCGTACAGGGGGCGGACACTGAAGCTTTCTTT. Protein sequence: CASTVQGADTEAFF.

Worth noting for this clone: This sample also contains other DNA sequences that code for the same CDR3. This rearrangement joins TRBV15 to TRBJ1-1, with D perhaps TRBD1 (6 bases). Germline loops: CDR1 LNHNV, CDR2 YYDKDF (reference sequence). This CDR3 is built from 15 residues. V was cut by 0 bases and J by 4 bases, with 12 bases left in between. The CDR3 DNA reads TGTGCCACCAGCAGAGATAGGGGGGGCCGCACTGAAGCTTTCTTT. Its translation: CATSRDRGGRTEAFF.

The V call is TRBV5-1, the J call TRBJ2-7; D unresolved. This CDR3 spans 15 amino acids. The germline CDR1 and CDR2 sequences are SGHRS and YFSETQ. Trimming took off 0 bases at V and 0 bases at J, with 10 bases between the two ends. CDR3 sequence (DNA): TGCGCCAGCAGCTTGGAGCCCCTTAACTCCTACGAGCAGTACTTC. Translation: CASSLEPLNSYEQYF.

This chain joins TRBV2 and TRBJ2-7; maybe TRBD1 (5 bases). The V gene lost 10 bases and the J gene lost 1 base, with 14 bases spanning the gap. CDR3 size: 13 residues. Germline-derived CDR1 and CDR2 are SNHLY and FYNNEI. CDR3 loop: CATSGYPSYEQYF. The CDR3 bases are TGTGCCACCTCAGGGTACCCGTCCTACGAGCAGTACTTC.

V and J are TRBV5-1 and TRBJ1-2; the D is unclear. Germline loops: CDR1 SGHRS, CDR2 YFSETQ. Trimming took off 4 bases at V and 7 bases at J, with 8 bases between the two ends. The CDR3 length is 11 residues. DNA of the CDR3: TGCGCCAGCAGCACTGCCGTTGGCTACACCTTC. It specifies CASSTAVGYTF.

CDR3 residues: CASSGLGRQETQYF. Written as DNA, the CDR3 is TGTGCCAGTAGTGGACTGGGAAGGCAAGAGACCCAGTACTTC. The chain carries TRBV19 and TRBJ2-5, with a possible D match to TRBD2 (5 bases). CDR3 size: 14 residues. V was clipped by 5 bases and J by 2 bases, with 12 bases between them. Germline CDR1 and CDR2: LNHDA and SQIVND (reference sequence).